Listed below are T cell receptor beta chains from one sample, sequenced in a study of blood T cells in healthy people across ages. Via MiXCR, TCRdb re-called the 5' RACE reads, giving one row per CDR3 protein. The table shows fewer than 2,000,000 distinct CDR3 sequences, with about 39% occurring only once. Material: blood. These receptors were obtained from a human donor in good health. Each CDR3 is given with its conserved first and last residue. The D gene is left open where the match is weak. The size of a clone is reported for some rows only, either as once, few or many, or as a class for expanded clones.

v_gene	abundance	d_gene	j_gene	CDR3nt	CDR3aa
TRBV20-1	-	-	TRBJ2-5	TGCAGTGCTAGAGATCTCCTGACACAAGAGACCCAGTACTTC	CSARDLLTQETQYF
TRBV7-8	-	TRBD1	TRBJ1-3	TGTGCCAGCAGCTTCTGGACAGGGGGGGGAAACACCATATATTTT	CASSFWTGGGNTIYF
TRBV7-2	-	-	TRBJ2-3	TGTGCCAGCAGCTTAGCGCAGGCGGGGTACACAGATACGCAGTATTTT	CASSLAQAGYTDTQYF
TRBV9	-	TRBD1	TRBJ1-2	TGTGCCAGCAGCCCGAACTTCAGACAGGGAGAAGGCTACACCTTC	CASSPNFRQGEGYTF
TRBV4-2	-	-	TRBJ2-7	TGTGCCAGCAGCCAAGGTCGGGCCCTCGAGCAGTACTTC	CASSQGRALEQYF
TRBV20-1	-	-	TRBJ2-5	TGCAGTGCTAGAGGGGTTCGGATTTCTCATGAGCAGTACTTC	CSARGVRISHEQYF
TRBV27	-	-	TRBJ2-7	TGTGCCAGCAGGGCGGGGACGGGGGCCTACGAGCAGTACTTC	CASRAGTGAYEQYF
TRBV5-6	-	-	TRBJ2-7	TGTGCCAGCAGCTCGGACAGCCAGGAGCAGTACTTC	CASSSDSQEQYF
TRBV7-9	few	-	TRBJ1-2	TGTGCCAGCAGCTTATGGGCAGCAACGATTTACTATGGCTACACCTTC	CASSLWAATIYYGYTF
TRBV12-3/TRBV12-4	-	-	TRBJ2-3	TGTGCCAGCAGTTTAGTCTCTGGATTAGGGGTTGGAGATACGCAGTATTTT	CASSLVSGLGVGDTQYF
TRBV4-2	-	-	TRBJ2-3	TGTGCCAGCAGCCAAGGCTTGGTAGGGTACACAGATACGCAGTATTTT	CASSQGLVGYTDTQYF
TRBV24-1	-	-	TRBJ2-5	TGTGCCACCAGTGACAATCAGGGTAATATCGCAGAGACCCAGTACTTC	CATSDNQGNIAETQYF
TRBV5-1	-	-	TRBJ1-2	TGCGCCAGCAGCTCGAGGACAGCTTTTAACTATGGCTACACCTTC	CASSSRTAFNYGYTF
TRBV7-2	-	-	TRBJ1-5	TGTGCCAGCAGCTCCAGGGCGCGGTCAGCCCAGCATTTT	CASSSRARSAQHF
TRBV12-3/TRBV12-4	few	TRBD1	TRBJ2-3	TGTGCCAGCAGTTCCTTAGCCGGACAGGGGGAAGACACAGATACGCAGTATTTT	CASSSLAGQGEDTDTQYF
TRBV2	-	-	TRBJ2-3	TGTGCCAGCAGTGAGAGGTCTCAGGGGACAGATACGCAGTATTTT	CASSERSQGTDTQYF
TRBV5-6	-	TRBD1	TRBJ2-3	TGTGCCAGCAGCTTGGCAGACAGGGACCCTAGCACAGATACGCAGTATTTT	CASSLADRDPSTDTQYF
TRBV7-2	-	TRBD2	TRBJ2-3	TGTGCCAGCAGCTTAGCGGGCGGGGGAGGCACAGATACGCAGTATTTT	CASSLAGGGGTDTQYF
TRBV5-1	few	-	TRBJ1-1	TGCGCCAGCAGCGGTGGGGGGATGTACACTGAAGCTTTCTTT	CASSGGGMYTEAFF
TRBV7-9	-	-	TRBJ2-7	TGTGCCAGCAGCTTGCGGGCAGGGGAGGTCTACGAGCAGTACTTC	CASSLRAGEVYEQYF
TRBV12-3/TRBV12-4	-	-	TRBJ2-6	TGTGCCAGCAGTTTAAAGTCTGGGGCCAACGTCCTGACTTTC	CASSLKSGANVLTF
TRBV19	-	-	TRBJ2-7	TGTGCCAGTAGTCTCCAGAATCAGGGCTCCTACGAGCAGTACTTC	CASSLQNQGSYEQYF
TRBV29-1	-	-	TRBJ2-3	TGCAGCGGGGGGTGGCGCCAAGGCACAGATACGCAGTATTTT	CSGGWRQGTDTQYF
TRBV12-3/TRBV12-4	-	-	TRBJ1-1	TGTGCCAGCACCCCGACAGGAAACCTCCCCGAGGCTTTCTTT	CASTPTGNLPEAFF
TRBV29-1	-	-	TRBJ1-2	TGCAGCGTTGATGGACAGTCGCGGGATGGCTACACCTTC	CSVDGQSRDGYTF
TRBV25-1	-	TRBD1	TRBJ1-1	TGTGCCAGCAGTGACACCCGGACAGGGAACACTGAAGCTTTCTTT	CASSDTRTGNTEAFF
TRBV4-2	-	-	TRBJ2-1	TGTGCCAGCAGCCAGTCTCCCCCACGTGAGCAGTTCTTC	CASSQSPPREQFF
TRBV7-2	few	TRBD1	TRBJ2-1	TGTGCCAGCAGCTTAAGACAGGGCGTAAATGAGCAGTTCTTC	CASSLRQGVNEQFF
TRBV5-5	-	TRBD2	TRBJ2-3	TGTGCCAGCAGGTACGGGAGGCTGGGGACCACAGATACGCAGTATTTT	CASRYGRLGTTDTQYF
TRBV19	-	-	TRBJ2-7	TGTGCCAGTAGTATGGTGGGTTACGAGCAGTACTTC	CASSMVGYEQYF
TRBV13	-	-	TRBJ2-1	TGTGCCAGCAGCTTAACTGGGTCGGATTTATACAATGAGCAGTTCTTC	CASSLTGSDLYNEQFF
TRBV3-1	-	TRBD1	TRBJ1-2	TGTGCCAGCAGCCGAGGGGACAGGGAGGCTGGCTACACCTTC	CASSRGDREAGYTF
TRBV12-3/TRBV12-4	-	TRBD2	TRBJ2-1	TGTGCCAGCAGTTTAGAGCGGGGTGGGGACAATGAGCAGTTCTTC	CASSLERGGDNEQFF
TRBV12-3/TRBV12-4	-	-	TRBJ1-3	TGTGCCAGCAGTCTCACAGGGTTTAGTGGAAACACCATATATTTT	CASSLTGFSGNTIYF
TRBV4-2	few	TRBD1	TRBJ2-5	TGTGCCAGCAGCCATTACACAGGGGACGAGACCCAGTACTTC	CASSHYTGDETQYF
TRBV2	few	-	TRBJ2-7	TGTGCCAGCAGGGACCCGGGGCGCTACGAGCAGTACTTC	CASRDPGRYEQYF